What follows are 9 T cell receptor beta chains derived from one specimen sequenced in a study of blood T cell repertoires in COVID-19. Only in-frame clones appear in the TCRdb table, and some are missing; sequencing was by immunoSEQ multiplex PCR. The sample comprises approximately 250,000 clones, about 91% of which are singletons, and 0.95% to 1.5% rests with the top ten. Material for sequencing was PBMCs or T cells enriched from blood (not recorded which). All receptors come from a woman aged 40 to 50 with acute COVID-19.

This chain links TRBV24-1 with TRBJ2-4; D is unresolved. The CDR3 has 11 residues. Germline CDR1 reads KGHDR; CDR2 reads SFDVKD. Trimming cost V 2 bases and J 9 bases, with 4 bases left between them. CDR3 residues: CATSDSGIQYF. As DNA, the CDR3 is TGTGCCACCAGTGATTCCGGCATTCAGTACTTC.

The gene calls are TRBV30 and TRBJ2-1, with D maybe TRBD2 (6 bases). The CDR3 totals 16 residues. Germline V lookup: CDR1 GTSNPN, CDR2 SVGIG (reference sequence). V lost 2 bases and J lost 1, with 15 bases in between. The chain's CDR3 is CAWSPTGLSSYNEQFF. The CDR3 DNA is TGTGCCTGGAGTCCTACGGGACTTAGTTCCTACAATGAGCAGTTCTTC.

This clone was observed a single time. The chain carries TRBV5-4 and TRBJ1-2; possibly TRBD1 for D (6 bases). Trimming shortened V by 0 bases and J by 0 bases, and 12 bases separated the two germline ends. Germline V CDR1 and CDR2: SGHNT, YYREEE (reference sequence). The CDR3 has 16 residues. The CDR3 sequence is CASSLGGGPTNYGYTF. The DNA of the CDR3 is TGTGCCAGCAGCTTGGGAGGGGGACCCACTAACTATGGCTACACCTTC.

The chain uses TRBV2 and TRBJ2-7, with TRBD2 identical over 13 bases. Germline V gives CDR1 SNHLY, CDR2 FYNNEI. The CDR3 length is 16 residues. V shed 5 bases and J 9 bases; nucleotides not matched to a gene: 13. The CDR3 reads CASSYLLLAGGSLQYV. Written as DNA, the CDR3 is TGTGCCAGCAGTTACCTCTTACTAGCGGGAGGGTCCCTGCAGTACGTC.

The chain combines TRBV9 with TRBJ1-4; D gene unclear. Germline CDR1 is SGDLS and CDR2 is YYNGEE. There are 14 residues in the CDR3. V was pared by 2 bases and J by 6 bases, with 11 bases between. The CDR3, as DNA: TGTGCCAGCAGCGTCTTGGCCGAAGATGAAAAACTGTTTTTT. Its translation is CASSVLAEDEKLFF.

The chain links TRBV24-1 to TRBJ2-5; D unclear. This CDR3 spans 13 amino acids. Per germline, CDR1 KGHDR and CDR2 SFDVKD. With 3 bases removed from V and 7 bases from J, the gap between germline ends came to 11 bases. CDR3 region: CATSDTPGMTQYF. CDR3 nucleotides: TGTGCCACCAGTGATACCCCGGGTATGACCCAGTACTTC.

This sequence joins TRBV7-2 and TRBJ2-7; D is unresolved. V was cut by 5 bases and J by 4 bases, with 12 bases left in between. This CDR3 comprises 13 residues. CDR1 is SGHTA and CDR2 is FQGNSA in the germline V gene. The CDR3 here is CASSLQDGYEQYF. CDR3 nucleotides: TGTGCCAGCAGCCTCCAAGACGGGTACGAGCAGTACTTC. Filled out from reference TRBV7-2 and TRBJ2-7, the complete variable domain reads GAGVSQSPSNKVTEKGKDVELRCDPISGHTALYWYRQSLGQGLEFLIYFQGNSAPDKSGLPSDRFSAERTGGSVSTLTIQRTQQEDSAVYLCASSLQDGYEQYFGPGTRLTVT.

The CDR3 here is CASSFWTGGDTDTQYF. As DNA, the CDR3 is TGTGCCAGCAGTTTCTGGACAGGGGGGGACACAGATACGCAGTATTTT. The chain combines TRBV28 with TRBJ2-3, with 10 bases fitting TRBD1. Trimming at V came to 3 bases and at J to 2 bases, leaving 5 bases not matched to a gene. Germline CDR1 reads MDHEN; CDR2 reads SYDVKM. This CDR3 spans 16 amino acids.

The chain employs TRBV12-3 or TRBV12-4 and TRBJ1-2; 7 bases fit TRBD1. With V trimmed by 3 bases and J by 8 bases, 6 bases remained unmatched. The CDR3 length is 13 residues. The CDR3 is CASSFYRGDGYTF. Written as DNA, the CDR3 is TGTGCCAGCAGTTTTTACAGGGGAGACGGCTACACCTTC.